A single sample gave rise to the 20 T cell receptor beta chains below, sequenced in a study of graft-versus-host responses after intestinal transplantation (dated by TCRdb to about 2021). Read against the paper, the sample's time point label means: cells obtained before transplantation from donor or recipient. Their specific antigens are unknown. Receptor amplification or capture employed the immunoSEQ multiplex PCR assay. TCRdb holds this immuneACCESS table with in-frame rearrangements only. Some clones are missing; in checked studies, unresolved V genes explain under half, and the rest has no known cause. The sample has fewer than 120,000 clones on record, roughly 95% of them singletons. Roughly 0.5% of the sample lies in the top ten. The starting material was unstimulated CD8+ T cells sorted from spleen or lymph node cells, obtained before intestinal transplant. These receptor sequences come from a human donor who received an intestinal transplant.

The V call is TRBV18, the J call TRBJ2-5, with D maybe TRBD1 (6 bases). Trimming shortened V by 2 bases and J by 4 bases, and 14 bases separated the two germline ends. The length of the CDR3 is 15 residues. Looked up from germline, CDR1 is KGHSH and CDR2 is LQKENI. CDR3 residues: CASSPTGTSGETQYF. CDR3 DNA sequence: TGTGCCAGCTCACCAACAGGGACAAGTGGAGAGACCCAGTACTTC.

The rearrangement links TRBV7-2 to TRBJ1-2, with D unclear. Germline CDR1 SGHTA, CDR2 FQGNSA. The CDR3 is made up of 13 amino acids. V lost 4 bases and J 0 bases, leaving 6 bases between the germline ends. The CDR3 loop is CASSSVANYGYTF. CDR3 nucleotide sequence: TGTGCCAGCAGCTCTGTTGCTAACTATGGCTACACCTTC.

The chain employs TRBV28 and TRBJ2-5; TRBD2 aligns across 8 bases. V was pared by 5 bases and J by 5 bases, with 10 bases of the junction left unmatched. The germline V gene has CDR1 MDHEN and CDR2 SYDVKM. CDR3 length: 15 amino acids. The CDR3: CASSPRLALTETQYF. As DNA, the CDR3 is TGTGCCAGCAGTCCGCGACTAGCGTTGACGGAGACCCAGTACTTC.

CDR3 DNA: TGCGCCAGCAGCTTCCTCGAGGGGGCGGCCAAAAACATTCAGTACTTC. Translation gives CASSFLEGAAKNIQYF. The chain joins TRBV5-1 to TRBJ2-4, with 7 nucleotides matching TRBD1. Germline CDR1 SGHRS, CDR2 YFSETQ. Trimming cost V 2 bases and J 1 base; bases outside gene matches: 6. The CDR3 is 16 amino acids.

V and J are TRBV18 and TRBJ2-7; 9 bases line up with TRBD2. Germline V gene sequence: CDR1 KGHSH, CDR2 LQKENI. The CDR3 is 14 amino acids. Unmatched junction bases numbered 10, after V lost 6 bases and J lost 7 bases. The CDR3 reads CASSPRTAGGEQYF. DNA of the CDR3: TGTGCCAGCTCGCCCCGGACGGCGGGGGGGGAGCAGTACTTC. Filled out from reference TRBV18 and TRBJ2-7, the complete variable domain reads NAGVMQNPRHLVRRRGQEARLRCSPMKGHSHVYWYRQLPEEGLKFMVYLQKENIIDESGMPKERFSAEFPKEGPSILRIQQVVRGDSAAYFCASSPRTAGGEQYFGPGTRLTVT.

The count of this clone is one. This chain's CDR3 is CASRLTGGGQPQHF. In DNA, the CDR3 is TGTGCAAGTCGCTTAACGGGAGGGGGACAGCCCCAGCATTTT. The genes are TRBV12-2 and TRBJ1-5. TRBV12-2 is annotated as a pseudogene. The CDR3 covers 14 residues.

The chain joins TRBV5-1 to TRBJ1-2, with 7 bases aligning to TRBD1. Germline CDR1 reads SGHRS; CDR2 reads YFSETQ. Germline trimming cut 0 bases from V and 3 bases from J; bases unmatched to any gene: 2. There are 14 residues in the CDR3. The CDR3 region has the DNA TGCGCCAGCAGCTTGGCAGGGACAGACTATGGCTACACCTTC. It codes for CASSLAGTDYGYTF.

The chain has TRBV2 and TRBJ1-3; 9 bases are shared with TRBD1. CDR1 and CDR2 (germline): SNHLY, FYNNEI. Unmatched junction bases numbered 2, after V lost 1 base and J lost 4 bases. The CDR3 covers 15 residues. The CDR3 reads CASSEDRGLGNTIYF. The CDR3 DNA reads TGTGCCAGCAGTGAAGACAGGGGGCTAGGAAACACCATATATTTT.

The V and J genes are TRBV7-8 and TRBJ2-5; a weak D match, TRBD1 (5 bases). This CDR3 contains 18 residues. Germline V gives CDR1 SGHVS, CDR2 FQNEAQ. Between the trimmed V and J ends, which lost 6 bases and 5 bases, there was a span of 28 bases. CDR3 sequence reads: CASSFPQSPQGVAETQYF. The DNA of the CDR3 is TGTGCCAGCAGTTTCCCCCAATCCCCCCAGGGTGTTGCTGAGACCCAGTACTTC. Combining the CDR3 with reference TRBV7-8 and TRBJ2-5 gives the whole variable domain GAGVSQSPRYKVAKRGQDVALRCDPISGHVSLFWYQQALGQGPEFLTYFQNEAQLDKSGLPSDRFFAERPEGSVSTLKIQRTQQEDSAVYLCASSFPQSPQGVAETQYFGPGTRLLVL.

V gene TRBV13 combines with J gene TRBJ2-1; D might be TRBD1 (5 bases). The CDR3 sequence is 14 residues long. The germline V and J ends were trimmed by 1 base and 7 bases, with 11 bases remaining between them. Germline CDR1 and CDR2: PRHDT and FYEKMQ (reference sequence). The CDR3 protein is CASSLEGRRNEQFF. The CDR3 DNA sequence: TGTGCCAGCAGCTTAGAGGGGCGCAGGAATGAGCAGTTCTTC.

The chain recombines TRBV19 with TRBJ1-3, with a weak D call TRBD1 (6 bases). CDR1 is LNHDA, CDR2 SQIVND, per germline (reference sequence). The CDR3 totals 15 residues. The ends were cut back, 8 bases at V and 2 bases at J, with 16 bases in the middle. CDR3 sequence reads: CASEWTGAAGNTIYF. The CDR3 nucleotides are TGTGCCAGTGAATGGACGGGGGCGGCTGGAAACACCATATATTTT. The full variable domain, with the rest looked up from reference TRBV19 and TRBJ1-3, is DGGITQSPKYLFRKEGQNVTLSCEQNLNHDAMYWYRQDPGQGLRLIYYSQIVNDFQKGDIAEGYSVSREKKESFPLTVTSAQKNPTAFYLCASEWTGAAGNTIYFGEGSWLTVV.

The chain combines TRBV6-5 with TRBJ2-5; D call uncertain. Trimming cost V 6 bases and J 4 bases, with 6 bases left between them. CDR3 length equals 11 residues. Germline CDR1 and CDR2: MNHEY and SVGAGI. This CDR3 is CASRQTETQYF. CDR3 DNA: TGTGCCAGCAGGCAGACAGAGACCCAGTACTTC.

This clone was recorded once. The V call is TRBV30, the J call TRBJ2-7, with D uncertain. The CDR3 runs 13 residues. Germline-derived CDR1 and CDR2 are GTSNPN and SVGIG (reference sequence). V lost 6 bases, J lost 1 base, and 13 bases lay in between. The CDR3 DNA reads TGTGCCTGTGCCCCAGGCTCTTCCTACGAGCAGTACTTC. Its translation: CACAPGSSYEQYF.

The chain carries TRBV25-1 and TRBJ2-1, with D maybe TRBD2 (6 bases). With 4 bases removed from V and 0 bases from J, the gap between germline ends came to 13 bases. Germline CDR1 MGHDK, CDR2 SYGVNS. There are 16 residues in the CDR3. This CDR3 reads CASSGPRGISYNEQFF. The CDR3 DNA reads TGTGCCAGCAGTGGTCCTCGGGGGATCTCCTACAATGAGCAGTTCTTC.

This sequence joins TRBV13 and TRBJ2-1; D gene ambiguous. V dropped 0 bases and J dropped 4 bases, with 7 bases sitting between them. Germline CDR1 is PRHDT and CDR2 is FYEKMQ (reference sequence). The CDR3 totals 14 residues. The CDR3, as DNA: TGTGCCAGCAGCTTAGGCCATCAGTACAATGAGCAGTTCTTC. This encodes CASSLGHQYNEQFF.

This chain uses TRBV6-5 with TRBJ2-1; 9 bases map to TRBD2. The CDR3 has 15 residues. In germline, CDR1 is MNHEY, CDR2 SVGAGI. V shed 5 bases and J 4 bases; nucleotides not matched to a gene: 6. CDR3 amino acids: CASSPLAGMYNEQFF. The CDR3 DNA reads TGTGCCAGCAGTCCGCTAGCGGGAATGTACAATGAGCAGTTCTTC.

The chain recombines TRBV6-1 with TRBJ2-7; either TRBD1 or TRBD2 may fit D (5 bases each). Trimming pared 2 bases from V and 5 bases from J, leaving 13 bases between. The CDR3 spans 14 residues. Germline CDR1 reads MNHNS; CDR2 reads SASEGT. As DNA, the CDR3 is TGTGCCAGCAGTGAACAGGGACCCGTAGACGAGCAGTACTTC. Its protein product is CASSEQGPVDEQYF.

This chain connects TRBV27 to TRBJ2-1; D perhaps matches TRBD2 (6 bases). The CDR3 is 15 amino acids. Germline V gives CDR1 MNHEY, CDR2 SMNVEV (reference sequence). V lost 4 bases to trimming and J lost 5 bases, with 15 bases between them. The CDR3 is CASSSPGSGDNEQFF. The CDR3 DNA is TGTGCCAGCAGTTCTCCCGGATCGGGAGACAATGAGCAGTTCTTC.

V is TRBV11-2 and J is TRBJ2-3; D is possibly TRBD2 (5 bases). Per the germline V gene, CDR1 is SGHAT and CDR2 is FQNNGV. V lost 5 bases to trimming and J lost 0 bases, with 15 bases between them. The CDR3 loop spans 16 amino acids. The chain's CDR3 is CASSLPPRTSTDTQYF. The CDR3 bases are TGTGCCAGCAGCCTCCCACCCCGGACTAGCACAGATACGCAGTATTTT.

The chain uses TRBV9 and TRBJ2-2, with a weak D call TRBD2 (5 bases). With 4 bases removed from V and 8 bases from J, the gap between germline ends came to 9 bases. This CDR3 has 12 residues. Germline V lookup: CDR1 SGDLS, CDR2 YYNGEE. CDR3 bases: TGTGCCAGCAGCCCCCGAGGGGGGGAGCTGTTTTTT. This translates into CASSPRGGELFF. Supplemented by reference TRBV9 and TRBJ2-2, the full variable domain reads DSGVTQTPKHLITATGQRVTLRCSPRSGDLSVYWYQQSLDQGLQFLIQYYNGEERAKGNILERFSAQQFPDLHSELNLSSLELGDSALYFCASSPRGGELFFGEGSRLTVL.